This T cell receptor (beta chain) was profiled in a study of blood T cells in healthy people across ages. Study-wide results and limits: Across the age range, TCR beta diversity per million T cells fell in a roughly linear way.

Comment on this clonotype: Its antigen is undetermined. The junction does not match germline at one end; this may be a read error.

Using a J-beta primer mix together with a sample-barcoded 5' primer, a second PCR was run for roughly 6 to 11 cycles. Every cDNA molecule bore a tag from a template-switch adaptor containing 12 random nucleotides. CDR3-containing paired-end reads numbering at least 2.5 million came from each sample. From the 5' RACE reads, TCRdb called clonotypes with MiXCR, one entry per CDR3 protein. In the table there are around 1,000,000 distinct CDR3 sequences, 35% to 40% of which are singletons. Healthy Russian Caucasian donors spanned ages 6 to 90 years. Germline CDR1 SGDLS, CDR2 YYNGEE. The CDR3 runs 15 residues.

The chain links TRBV9 to TRBJ2-3; D is unclear. The sample comprised blood. This TCR derives from a man between 18 and 35 years old in good health. DNA of the CDR3: TGTGCCAACAGCCCCTTAGCCGGTTCGCAGGATACGCAGTATTTT. Protein: CANSPLAGSQDTQYF.